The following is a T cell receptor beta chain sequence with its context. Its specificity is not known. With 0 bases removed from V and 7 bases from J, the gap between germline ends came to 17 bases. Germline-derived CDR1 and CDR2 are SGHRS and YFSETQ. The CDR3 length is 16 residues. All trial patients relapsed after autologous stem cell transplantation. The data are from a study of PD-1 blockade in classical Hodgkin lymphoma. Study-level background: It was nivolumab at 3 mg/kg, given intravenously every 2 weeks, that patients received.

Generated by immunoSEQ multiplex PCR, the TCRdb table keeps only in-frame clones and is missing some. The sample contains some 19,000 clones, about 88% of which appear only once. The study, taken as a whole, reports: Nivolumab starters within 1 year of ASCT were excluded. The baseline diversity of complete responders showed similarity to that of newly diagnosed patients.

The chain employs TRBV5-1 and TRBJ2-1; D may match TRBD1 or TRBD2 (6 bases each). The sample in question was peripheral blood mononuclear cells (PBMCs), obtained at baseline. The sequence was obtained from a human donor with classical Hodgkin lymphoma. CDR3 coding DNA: TGCGCCAGCAGCTTGGGCTCTACCGGGGGCCTTAATGAGCAGTTCTTC. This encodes CASSLGSTGGLNEQFF.